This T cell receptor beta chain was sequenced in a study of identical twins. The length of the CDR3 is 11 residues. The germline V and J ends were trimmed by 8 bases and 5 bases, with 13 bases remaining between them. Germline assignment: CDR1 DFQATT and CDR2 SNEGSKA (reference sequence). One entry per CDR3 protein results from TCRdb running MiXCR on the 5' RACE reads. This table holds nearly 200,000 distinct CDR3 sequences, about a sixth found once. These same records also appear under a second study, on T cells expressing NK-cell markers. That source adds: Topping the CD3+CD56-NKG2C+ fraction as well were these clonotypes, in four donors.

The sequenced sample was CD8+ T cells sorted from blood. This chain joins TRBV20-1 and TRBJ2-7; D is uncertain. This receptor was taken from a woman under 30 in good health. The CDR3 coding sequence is TGCAGTTCCGCGCCTGGGAACGAGCAGTACTTC. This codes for CSSAPGNEQYF.